One and the same sample provided the 17 T cell receptor beta chains below, sequenced in a study of T cell repertoires in aging, cancer and after chemotherapy. The template was genomic DNA from peripheral blood, not RNA. Multiplex touch-down PCR with TRB-A/B primers amplified rearranged V-D-J TRB sequences. TCRdb fed the multiplex PCR reads into MiXCR, producing one record per CDR3 protein. The sample records hundreds of distinct CDR3 sequences, around 50% being singletons. The sample comprised blood. These receptors all stem from a human donor with a solid tumor.

This chain connects TRBV19 to TRBJ1-2; 7 bases map to TRBD1. Trimming took 3 bases from V and 6 from J; bases not matched to a gene: 7. The germline V gene has CDR1 LNHDA and CDR2 SQIVND (reference sequence). The CDR3 runs 14 residues. CDR3 residues: CASSITTGPNGYTF. The CDR3 coding sequence is TGTGCCAGTAGTATTACGACAGGGCCGAATGGCTACACCTTC.

The rearrangement links TRBV7-3 to TRBJ2-7; 10 bases align to TRBD2. CDR3 length equals 16 residues. In germline, CDR1 is SGHTA, CDR2 FQGTGA. The J segment lost 0 bases and the V segment lost 5 bases, leaving 7 bases of the junction unmatched. The CDR3 protein is CASSPLSSGGSYEQYF. In DNA form, the CDR3 reads TGTGCCAGCAGCCCATTATCTAGCGGGGGCTCCTACGAGCAGTACTTC.

This chain joins TRBV19 and TRBJ2-7; 8 positions match TRBD2. CDR1 is LNHDA and CDR2 is SQIVND in the germline V gene (reference sequence). The CDR3 spans 16 residues. V lost 9 bases and J lost 5; bases outside the gene matches: 18. CDR3 coding DNA: TGTGCCAGCAGTGAATTTAGAAGCGGGAGTTACGACGAGCAGTACTTC. This translates into CASSEFRSGSYDEQYF. Looking up the rest from reference TRBV19 and TRBJ2-7 gives the full variable domain: DGGITQSPKYLFRKEGQNVTLSCEQNLNHDAMYWYRQDPGQGLRLIYYSQIVNDFQKGDIAEGYSVSREKKESFPLTVTSAQKNPTAFYLCASSEFRSGSYDEQYFGPGTRLTVT.

This chain joins TRBV11-2 and TRBJ2-6; a possible D gene is TRBD2 (6 bases). Deletions cut 1 base from V and 1 base from J, with 14 bases between. The CDR3 totals 18 residues. The germline V gene encodes CDR1 SGHAT and CDR2 FQNNGV. The CDR3 nucleotides read TGTGCCAGCAGCTTAGTGGCGACTAGTCTTTCTGGGGCCAACGTCCTGACTTTC. Translating gives CASSLVATSLSGANVLTF.

The gene calls are TRBV6-5 and TRBJ1-2; D not resolved. The CDR3 spans 12 residues. Germline V gives CDR1 MNHEY, CDR2 SVGAGI. V was clipped by 7 bases and J by 4 bases, with 10 bases between them. Here the CDR3 DNA reads TGTGCCAGCATGGACTGGGGCTATGGCTACACCTTC. It is translated as CASMDWGYGYTF.

This clonotype was picked up a small number of times. The gene calls are TRBV20-1 and TRBJ1-2; D call uncertain. Between the trimmed V and J ends, which lost 6 bases and 7 bases, there was a span of 9 bases. Germline CDR1 DFQATT, CDR2 SNEGSKA (reference sequence). CDR3 length equals 10 residues. The CDR3 region is CSAAGSGYTF. For the CDR3, the DNA is TGCAGTGCGGCAGGCTCTGGCTACACCTTC.

This chain connects TRBV27 to TRBJ1-4, with no clear D. The V end lost 5 bases, the J end lost 0 bases, and 10 bases lay between the germline ends. CDR1 and CDR2 from the germline V gene are MNHEY and SMNVEV (reference sequence). The CDR3 runs 15 residues. This chain's CDR3 is CASSRRTATNEKLFF. DNA for the CDR3: TGTGCCAGCAGTAGACGGACCGCAACTAATGAAAAACTGTTTTTT.

The chain recombines TRBV29-1 with TRBJ2-5, with D maybe TRBD2 (6 bases). The germline gives CDR1 SQVTM, CDR2 ANQGSEA. V lost 7 bases and J lost 3, with 21 bases in between. This CDR3 is built from 15 residues. CDR3: CSAQKSGFGEETQYF. In DNA form, the CDR3 reads TGCAGCGCTCAGAAGAGCGGGTTCGGAGAAGAGACCCAGTACTTC.

The table lists this clonotype with a few counts. The chain employs TRBV30 and TRBJ1-5; D is unclear. The CDR3 runs to 13 residues. V was pared by 2 bases and J by 7 bases, with 12 bases between. CDR1 GTSNPN and CDR2 SVGIG come from the germline V gene (reference sequence). The CDR3 nucleotides are TGTGCCTGGAGTTTCCGGACGAGGCAGCCCCAGCATTTT. Encoded protein: CAWSFRTRQPQHF.

CDR3 region: CASNQGADTEAFF. Here the CDR3 DNA reads TGTGCCAGCAATCAGGGGGCAGACACTGAAGCTTTCTTT. The chain uses TRBV6-5 and TRBJ1-1, with 8 bases lining up with TRBD1. The V gene's germline CDR1 is MNHEY and CDR2 SVGAGI. V lost 7 bases and J lost 3; bases outside the gene matches: 4. CDR3 length equals 13 residues.

The chain joins TRBV19 to TRBJ2-7; D uncertain. Between the trimmed V and J ends, which lost 1 base and 3 bases, there was a span of 10 bases. Germline V gene data show CDR1 as LNHDA and CDR2 as SQIVND (reference sequence). There are 14 residues in the CDR3. CDR3 nucleotides: TGTGCCAGTAGTATAGCCCCAGCTAGCTACGAGCAGTACTTC. It translates to CASSIAPASYEQYF. The full variable domain, in which reference TRBV19 and TRBJ2-7 provide the parts outside the CDR3, is DGGITQSPKYLFRKEGQNVTLSCEQNLNHDAMYWYRQDPGQGLRLIYYSQIVNDFQKGDIAEGYSVSREKKESFPLTVTSAQKNPTAFYLCASSIAPASYEQYFGPGTRLTVT.

This chain uses TRBV27 with TRBJ1-2; 8 nucleotides match TRBD1. The CDR3 is 12 residues long. Trimming at V came to 2 bases and at J to 10 bases, leaving 3 bases not matched to a gene. The germline CDR1 and CDR2 sequences are MNHEY and SMNVEV (reference sequence). The CDR3 region is CASSLGQGLYTF. Here the CDR3 DNA reads TGTGCCAGCAGTTTAGGACAGGGACTCTACACCTTC.

The V gene is TRBV10-3, the J gene TRBJ1-5; possible D gene TRBD1, 5 bases. V was shortened by 2 bases and J by 4 bases, with 6 bases between the two germline ends. CDR1 and CDR2 (germline): ENHRY, SYGVKD. The CDR3 is 13 amino acids. Here the CDR3 reads CAISEDRNQPQHF. The CDR3 region has the DNA TGTGCCATCAGTGAGGACAGAAATCAGCCCCAGCATTTT.

The chain couples TRBV7-9 to TRBJ2-7; 9 positions agree with TRBD1. This CDR3 region has 14 residues. The V gene end was trimmed by 3 bases and the J gene end by 6 bases; junction bases not matched to a gene: 6. CDR1 SEHNR and CDR2 FQNEAQ come from the germline V gene (reference sequence). The CDR3 coding sequence is TGTGCCAGCAGCTTCCTTCTGGACAGGGGCGAGCAGTACTTC. It specifies CASSFLLDRGEQYF.

The rearrangement uses TRBV30 and TRBJ1-5; D is uncertain. CDR3 size: 13 residues. Trimming removed 1 base at V and 0 bases at J, with 4 bases between. The germline V gene has CDR1 GTSNPN and CDR2 SVGIG (reference sequence). The CDR3 nucleotides read TGTGCCTGGAGTGCGGATAGCAATCAGCCCCAGCATTTT. It yields the protein CAWSADSNQPQHF. Based on the CDR3 plus reference TRBV30 and TRBJ1-5, the full variable domain is SQTIHQWPATLVQPVGSPLSLECTVEGTSNPNLYWYRQAAGRGLQLLFYSVGIGQISSEVPQNLSASRPQDRQFILSSKKLLLSDSGFYLCAWSADSNQPQHFGDGTRLSIL.

This clonotype appeared a few times. The rearrangement links TRBV20-1 to TRBJ1-4; D perhaps matches TRBD1 (6 bases). Trimming took 6 bases from V and 7 from J, leaving 15 bases between them. CDR1 and CDR2 (germline): DFQATT, SNEGSKA (reference sequence). This CDR3 spans 13 amino acids. In nucleotides, the CDR3 is TGCAGTGCCCTGAGCGACAGGACTGAAAAACTGTTTTTT. This sequence encodes CSALSDRTEKLFF.

The chain couples TRBV6-5 to TRBJ2-5; 9 bases are a match to TRBD1. The CDR3 is 15 residues long. V lost 5 bases, J lost 5 bases, and 9 bases stayed unmatched. The V gene's germline CDR1 is MNHEY and CDR2 SVGAGI. The CDR3 region has the DNA TGTGCCAGCAGTGGACGGGACAGGGTAGGGGAGACCCAGTACTTC. The encoded protein is CASSGRDRVGETQYF.